This entry lists 32 T cell receptor beta chains sequenced from one sample in a study of cytomegalovirus exposure and HLA in healthy donors (TCRdb year 2017). Libraries were prepared through the immunoSEQ multiplex PCR assay. For the multiplex PCR, a mixture combining 60 forward primers for TCR Vbeta segments and 13 reverse primers for TCR Jbeta segments was used. TCRdb stores this immuneACCESS table with in-frame sequences only. Part of the clones is absent; in the studies checked, under half of the shortfall reflects unresolved V genes, and no reason is known for the rest. The sample includes under 200,000 clones, with 68% observed a single time. The top ten hold approximately 1.5% of the sample. The source material was PBMCs. The receptors come from a middle-aged man in good health and CMV-seronegative.

This clone was counted a few times. V usage is TRBV20-1 and J usage is TRBJ2-7; D is possibly TRBD2 (6 bases). The CDR3 consists of 11 residues. With 5 bases removed from V and 5 bases from J, the gap between germline ends came to 10 bases. Germline CDR1 is DFQATT and CDR2 is SNEGSKA (reference sequence). For the CDR3, the DNA is TGCAGTGCTCCTCTAGCGCACGAGCAGTACTTC. It yields the protein CSAPLAHEQYF.

There are a few counts of this clone. The rearrangement uses TRBV7-3 and TRBJ2-3, with TRBD1 matching 8 bases. After removal of 3 bases from V and 4 bases from J, the junction contained 9 bases not matched to a gene. Per germline, CDR1 SGHTA and CDR2 FQGTGA. This CDR3 contains 16 residues. CDR3 in DNA: TGTGCCAGCAGCTTCACAACAGGGGGAGTGTCAGATACGCAGTATTTT. Protein product: CASSFTTGGVSDTQYF.

This clone was counted only a few times. The genes are TRBV7-2 and TRBJ2-1; TRBD2 agrees at 12 bases. V shed 7 bases and J 5 bases; nucleotides not matched to a gene: 6. The CDR3 has 15 amino acids. The V gene's germline CDR1 is SGHTA and CDR2 FQGNSA. The CDR3 sequence: CASTLGLAGNNEQFF. CDR3 coding DNA: TGTGCCAGCACCCTAGGACTAGCGGGGAACAATGAGCAGTTCTTC. The full variable domain, in which reference TRBV7-2 and TRBJ2-1 provide the parts outside the CDR3, is GAGVSQSPSNKVTEKGKDVELRCDPISGHTALYWYRQSLGQGLEFLIYFQGNSAPDKSGLPSDRFSAERTGGSVSTLTIQRTQQEDSAVYLCASTLGLAGNNEQFFGPGTRLTVL.

V gene TRBV5-6 combines with J gene TRBJ1-4, with D perhaps TRBD1 (6 bases). Germline V CDR1 and CDR2: SGHDT, YYEEEE. Trimming took 0 bases from V and 8 from J, leaving 11 bases between them. This CDR3 has 14 amino acids. CDR3 bases: TGTGCCAGCAGCTTGGGTAACCAGGGGGAAAAACTGTTTTTT. This gives the protein CASSLGNQGEKLFF.

The chain carries TRBV28 and TRBJ1-5; D is unresolved. Germline V CDR1 and CDR2: MDHEN, SYDVKM. The CDR3 consists of 17 residues. V was shortened by 6 bases and J by 0 bases, with 18 bases between the two germline ends. CDR3 sequence (DNA): TGTGCCAGCAGGTACCCCCCAGCGGAGTATAGCAATCAGCCCCAGCATTTT. Its protein is CASRYPPAEYSNQPQHF.

This clone was seen once. This chain joins TRBV7-2 and TRBJ2-1, with 12 nucleotides matching TRBD2. Germline CDR1 and CDR2: SGHTA and FQGNSA. V lost 5 bases to trimming and J lost 7 bases; unmatched junction nucleotides: 9. This CDR3 spans 16 amino acids. The CDR3 DNA sequence: TGTGCCAGCAGCCGCTCTAGCGGGGGGGCGAGGAATGAGCAGTTCTTC. Protein sequence: CASSRSSGGARNEQFF. Variable domain in full (rest from reference TRBV7-2 and TRBJ2-1): GAGVSQSPSNKVTEKGKDVELRCDPISGHTALYWYRQSLGQGLEFLIYFQGNSAPDKSGLPSDRFSAERTGGSVSTLTIQRTQQEDSAVYLCASSRSSGGARNEQFFGPGTRLTVL.

This chain links TRBV28 with TRBJ1-1, with D perhaps TRBD1 (6 bases). CDR3 size: 13 residues. V was trimmed by 6 bases and J by 7 bases, leaving 15 bases between them. The germline V gene encodes CDR1 MDHEN and CDR2 SYDVKM. CDR3 in DNA: TGTGCCAGCAGACCCGGGACACCCCATGAAGCTTTCTTT. Translated, it gives CASRPGTPHEAFF.

The chain recombines TRBV15 with TRBJ2-1; no definite D call. The CDR3 is 11 amino acids. The germline gives CDR1 LNHNV, CDR2 YYDKDF (reference sequence). The germline V and J ends were trimmed by 3 bases and 8 bases, with 5 bases remaining between them. Here the CDR3 DNA reads TGTGCCACCAGCAGCCTCGATGAGCAGTTCTTC. Translated: CATSSLDEQFF.

Concerning this clone: Other DNA sequences in the sample encode the same CDR3. This chain links TRBV5-1 with TRBJ2-7, with TRBD1 identical over 9 bases. Germline-derived CDR1 and CDR2 are SGHRS and YFSETQ. V lost 4 bases, J lost 5 bases, and 7 bases stayed unmatched. The CDR3 is 14 amino acids. CDR3 residues: CASSGTGRLDEQYF. Here the CDR3 DNA reads TGCGCCAGCAGCGGGACAGGGCGTTTGGACGAGCAGTACTTC.

The chain uses TRBV27 and TRBJ1-3; D uncertain. Per germline, CDR1 MNHEY and CDR2 SMNVEV (reference sequence). The CDR3 contains 13 residues. V was shortened by 3 bases and J by 4 bases, with 7 bases between the two germline ends. CDR3 loop: CASSLREGNTIYF. DNA of the CDR3: TGTGCCAGCAGTTTGAGGGAGGGAAACACCATATATTTT.

This clone was observed a single time. Different DNA sequences within this sample yield the same CDR3. The chain couples TRBV5-1 to TRBJ2-1; weak D call: TRBD1 (6 bases). This CDR3 contains 15 residues. From germline, CDR1 is SGHRS and CDR2 YFSETQ. V lost 1 base to trimming and J lost 2 bases, with 10 bases between them. The CDR3 is CASSLKAGAYNEQFF. CDR3 DNA sequence: TGCGCCAGCAGCTTGAAGGCAGGGGCCTACAATGAGCAGTTCTTC.

This chain joins TRBV28 and TRBJ2-6; TRBD2 is a possible D gene (6 bases). Trimming took 8 bases from V and 1 from J, leaving 18 bases between them. Germline CDR1 is MDHEN and CDR2 is SYDVKM. The CDR3 totals 17 residues. The CDR3 nucleotides read TGTGCCAGCGGCGGAGGGGTCTCGACTTCTGGGGCCAACGTCCTGACTTTC. It codes for CASGGGVSTSGANVLTF.

This chain links TRBV7-6 with TRBJ1-1; D unresolved. In germline, CDR1 is SGHVS, CDR2 FNYEAQ. This CDR3 spans 12 amino acids. V lost 6 bases, J lost 5 bases, and 10 bases lay in between. CDR3 bases: TGTGCCAGCAGTACCGGTGGTACTGAAGCTTTCTTT. It codes for CASSTGGTEAFF.

The chain couples TRBV5-6 to TRBJ2-3, with a weak D call TRBD2 (5 bases). The germline V gene encodes CDR1 SGHDT and CDR2 YYEEEE. The V end was cut by 6 bases, the J end by 4 bases, with 15 bases between. There are 14 residues in the CDR3. The CDR3 DNA reads TGTGCCAGCACTTTGGAAGGGAGTCCAGATACGCAGTATTTT. Translated, it gives CASTLEGSPDTQYF.

This chain links TRBV7-9 with TRBJ1-2; D uncertain. The CDR3 runs to 14 residues. The V end was cut by 3 bases, the J end by 2 bases, with 10 bases between. Germline CDR1 reads SEHNR; CDR2 reads FQNEAQ (reference sequence). CDR3 protein: CASSLGRENYGYTF. CDR3 DNA sequence: TGTGCCAGCAGCTTGGGCAGAGAAAACTATGGCTACACCTTC.

This rearrangement joins TRBV9 to TRBJ1-1; 9 bases align to TRBD1. The CDR3 is 18 residues long. Germline CDR1 and CDR2: SGDLS and YYNGEE. With 0 bases clipped from V and 3 bases from J, the junction kept 12 bases outside the gene matches. CDR3 in amino acids: CASSVGDRASVGYTEAFF. CDR3 coding DNA: TGTGCCAGCAGCGTAGGGGACAGGGCCTCGGTGGGGTACACTGAAGCTTTCTTT. The full variable domain, in which reference TRBV9 and TRBJ1-1 provide the parts outside the CDR3, is DSGVTQTPKHLITATGQRVTLRCSPRSGDLSVYWYQQSLDQGLQFLIQYYNGEERAKGNILERFSAQQFPDLHSELNLSSLELGDSALYFCASSVGDRASVGYTEAFFGQGTRLTVV.

The chain employs TRBV28 and TRBJ2-7; 10 bases are shared with TRBD1. With V trimmed by 4 bases and J by 5 bases, 11 bases remained unmatched. This CDR3 is built from 16 residues. The germline CDR1 and CDR2 sequences are MDHEN and SYDVKM. For the CDR3, the DNA is TGTGCCAGCAGTTCAACCGGGACAGGGGAGCGAAACGAGCAGTACTTC. It codes for CASSSTGTGERNEQYF. The variable domain in full, completed from reference TRBV28 and TRBJ2-7, reads DVKVTQSSRYLVKRTGEKVFLECVQDMDHENMFWYRQDPGLGLRLIYFSYDVKMKEKGDIPEGYSVSREKKERFSLILESASTNQTSMYLCASSSTGTGERNEQYFGPGTRLTVT.

The V gene is TRBV25-1, the J gene TRBJ1-1, with a weak D call TRBD1 (5 bases). V lost 7 bases and J 4 bases, leaving 13 bases between the germline ends. Germline lookup yields CDR1 MGHDK and CDR2 SYGVNS. This CDR3 is built from 13 residues. This CDR3 reads CASNLAGGTEAFF. The CDR3 DNA reads as TGTGCCAGCAACCTGGCGGGGGGCACTGAAGCTTTCTTT. The variable domain in full, completed from reference TRBV25-1 and TRBJ1-1, reads EADIYQTPRYLVIGTGKKITLECSQTMGHDKMYWYQQDPGMELHLIHYSYGVNSTEKGDLSSESTVSRIRTEHFPLTLESARPSHTSQYLCASNLAGGTEAFFGQGTRLTVV.

The CDR3 region is CASSWTGEETQYF. DNA of the CDR3: TGCGCCAGCAGTTGGACAGGGGAAGAGACCCAGTACTTC. The chain links TRBV5-1 to TRBJ2-5, with 9 bases aligning to TRBD1. CDR1 is SGHRS and CDR2 is YFSETQ in the germline V gene. This CDR3 region has 13 residues. The V and J ends lost 5 bases and 3 bases, in that order; junction bases with no gene match: 2.

The rearrangement uses TRBV7-8 and TRBJ1-2; 7 bases map to TRBD1. This CDR3 is built from 15 residues. Trimming removed 2 bases from V and 4 bases from J; junction bases left unmatched: 7. The V gene's germline CDR1 is SGHVS and CDR2 FQNEAQ. CDR3: CASSLTGQATYGYTF. DNA of the CDR3: TGTGCCAGCAGCTTAACAGGACAGGCGACCTATGGCTACACCTTC.

V gene TRBV15 combines with J gene TRBJ1-1; 9 bases map to TRBD1. Germline assignment: CDR1 LNHNV and CDR2 YYDKDF (reference sequence). V trimming: 5 bases; J trimming: 4 bases; junction bases outside the gene matches: 8. This CDR3 spans 15 amino acids. The DNA of the CDR3 is TGTGCCACCAGCCTTGACAGGGGACAGGGCACTGAAGCTTTCTTT. Translating gives CATSLDRGQGTEAFF.

V is TRBV7-9 and J is TRBJ1-4, with D possibly matching TRBD1 (5 bases). Germline V gene data show CDR1 as SEHNR and CDR2 as FQNEAQ (reference sequence). V lost 1 base, J lost 2 bases, and 11 bases lay in between. This CDR3 is built from 16 residues. The CDR3 nucleotides are TGTGCCAGCAGCTTAGGGGCAGGGTCTACTAATGAAAAACTGTTTTTT. This translates into CASSLGAGSTNEKLFF. Using reference TRBV7-9 and TRBJ1-4 for the parts outside the CDR3, the full variable domain is DTGVSQNPRHKITKRGQNVTFRCDPISEHNRLYWYRQTLGQGPEFLTYFQNEAQLEKSRLLSDRFSAERPKGSFSTLEIQRTEQGDSAMYLCASSLGAGSTNEKLFFGSGTQLSVL.

CDR3 amino acids: CASSRGRTNYEQYF. CDR3 sequence (DNA): TGTGCCAGCAGTAGGGGGCGGACGAACTACGAGCAGTACTTC. This chain joins TRBV2 and TRBJ2-7; 7 bases match TRBD1. CDR1 SNHLY and CDR2 FYNNEI come from the germline V gene. V was clipped by 5 bases and J by 3 bases; unmatched bases: 7. This CDR3 contains 14 residues.

This clone was seen only a few times. The genes are TRBV5-1 and TRBJ2-1, with 7 bases identical to TRBD1. The J segment lost 8 bases and the V segment lost 0 bases, leaving 8 bases of the junction unmatched. Germline CDR1 reads SGHRS; CDR2 reads YFSETQ. The CDR3 runs to 15 residues. CDR3 in amino acids: CASSLVATGTDEQFF. As DNA, the CDR3 is TGCGCCAGCAGCTTGGTAGCGACAGGGACCGATGAGCAGTTCTTC.

The chain carries TRBV25-1 and TRBJ2-7; weak D call: TRBD1 (6 bases). V dropped 1 base and J dropped 7 bases, with 11 bases sitting between them. This CDR3 has 13 amino acids. Germline CDR1 is MGHDK and CDR2 is SYGVNS. In DNA form, the CDR3 reads TGTGCCAGCAGTGAATTGGGTGACAGGGAGCAGTACTTC. Translated, it gives CASSELGDREQYF.

This clone was found a few times. V gene TRBV10-3 combines with J gene TRBJ2-5; 7 bases are shared with TRBD1. Germline V gives CDR1 ENHRY, CDR2 SYGVKD. This CDR3 contains 12 residues. The junction had 4 bases not matched to a gene; V was cut back by 7 bases and J by 5 bases. Here the CDR3 reads CAIKGAGETQYF. For the CDR3, the DNA is TGTGCCATCAAGGGGGCCGGTGAGACCCAGTACTTC.

In DNA, the CDR3 is TGTGCCAGCAGCTTAGTAGCGGGGCCAAGCACAGATACGCAGTATTTT. Translated: CASSLVAGPSTDTQYF. This chain connects TRBV13 to TRBJ2-3; 8 bases fit TRBD2. Germline-derived CDR1 and CDR2 are PRHDT and FYEKMQ (reference sequence). The CDR3 is made up of 16 amino acids. V lost 1 base, J lost 0 bases, and 3 bases stayed unmatched. The entire variable domain, with the rest obtained from reference TRBV13 and TRBJ2-3, is as follows: AAGVIQSPRHLIKEKRETATLKCYPIPRHDTVYWYQQGPGQDPQFLISFYEKMQSDKGSIPDRFSAQQFSDYHSELNMSSLELGDSALYFCASSLVAGPSTDTQYFGPGTRLTVL.

V is TRBV5-1 and J is TRBJ2-2; D gene uncertain. The V gene lost 2 bases and the J gene lost 3 bases, with 17 bases spanning the gap. The CDR3 is 17 residues long. Germline lookup yields CDR1 SGHRS and CDR2 YFSETQ. This chain's CDR3 is CASSFAPFGRDTGELFF. In DNA form, the CDR3 reads TGCGCCAGCAGCTTTGCCCCATTCGGCCGGGACACCGGGGAGCTGTTTTTT.

The chain couples TRBV5-4 to TRBJ2-3; TRBD2 agrees at 11 bases. Per the germline V gene, CDR1 is SGHNT and CDR2 is YYREEE (reference sequence). The CDR3 consists of 19 residues. V gave up 4 bases and J gave up 0 bases; unmatched junction bases: 13. CDR3 DNA sequence: TGTGCCAGCAGCCACGGGACTAGCGGCCAACGGTCGAGCACAGATACGCAGTATTTT. Protein: CASSHGTSGQRSSTDTQYF.

The chain couples TRBV9 to TRBJ1-4; D call uncertain. The ends were cut back, 0 bases at V and 7 bases at J, with 13 bases in the middle. Germline loops: CDR1 SGDLS, CDR2 YYNGEE. CDR3 length: 15 residues. The CDR3 DNA follows: TGTGCCAGCAGCGTAGCTCCCGTGGAGGCTGAAAAACTGTTTTTT. It yields the protein CASSVAPVEAEKLFF.

The rearrangement joins TRBV6-5 to TRBJ2-3; D may be TRBD2 (5 bases). The CDR3 runs to 15 residues. Trimming removed 6 bases from V and 2 bases from J, with 15 bases in between. Germline lookup yields CDR1 MNHEY and CDR2 SVGAGI. The CDR3 loop reads CASRMGAVDTDTQYF. In nucleotides, the CDR3 is TGTGCCAGCAGAATGGGAGCGGTGGACACAGATACGCAGTATTTT.

This chain connects TRBV6-5 to TRBJ2-5; TRBD1 agrees at 8 bases. Per the germline V gene, CDR1 is MNHEY and CDR2 is SVGAGI. The CDR3 totals 15 residues. Germline trimming cut 4 bases from V and 1 base from J; bases unmatched to any gene: 5. This chain's CDR3 is CASSSLTGGQETQYF. CDR3 sequence (DNA): TGTGCCAGCAGTTCCCTCACAGGGGGCCAAGAGACCCAGTACTTC.